The sample holds a few counts of the clone carrying this T cell receptor beta chain. MiXCR, applied by TCRdb to the RT-PCR reads, yields one record per CDR3 protein. Of hundreds of thousands of distinct CDR3 sequences listed, around 15% were seen once; the top ten hold 6% to 8%. The source of the sample is a study of patients and donors after allogeneic stem cell transplantation. Trimming took off 1 base at V and 2 bases at J, with 7 bases between the two ends. CDR3 length: 13 residues. Looked up from germline, CDR1 is SGHKS and CDR2 is YYEKEE (reference sequence). Source material: blood, either unsorted or a sorted T cell fraction (not recorded which). The clonotype originates from a human donor who was either an allogeneic HSCT recipient or a stem cell or donor lymphocyte infusion donor (not recorded which). It is not recorded whose cells these are; they may come from a transplant donor. The chain uses TRBV5-5 and TRBJ2-7; no reliable D call. The CDR3 DNA is TGTGCCAGCAGCTTGAACTGTACCTACGAGCAGTACTTC. This codes for CASSLNCTYEQYF. Based on the CDR3 plus reference TRBV5-5 and TRBJ2-7, the full variable domain is DAGVTQSPTHLIKTRGQQVTLRCSPISGHKSVSWYQQVLGQGPQFIFQYYEKEERGRGNFPDRFSARQFPNYSSELNVNALLLGDSALYLCASSLNCTYEQYFGPGTRLTVT.